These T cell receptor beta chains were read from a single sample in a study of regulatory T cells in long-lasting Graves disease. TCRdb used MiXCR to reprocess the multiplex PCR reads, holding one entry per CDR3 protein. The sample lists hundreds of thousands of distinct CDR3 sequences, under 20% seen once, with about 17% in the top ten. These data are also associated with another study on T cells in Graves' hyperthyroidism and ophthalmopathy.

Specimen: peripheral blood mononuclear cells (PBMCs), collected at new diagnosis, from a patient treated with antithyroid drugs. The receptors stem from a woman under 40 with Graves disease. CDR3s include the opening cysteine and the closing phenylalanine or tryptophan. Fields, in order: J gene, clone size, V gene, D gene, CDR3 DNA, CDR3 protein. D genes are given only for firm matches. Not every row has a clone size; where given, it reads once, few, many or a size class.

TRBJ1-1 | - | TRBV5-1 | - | TGCGCCAGCAGCTTGGCATGGTTGACTGAAGCTTTCTTT | CASSLAWLTEAFF
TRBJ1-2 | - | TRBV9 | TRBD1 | TGTGCCAGCTCACCACCGTTCTACGGACAGGGGGACTATGGCTACACCTTC | CASSPPFYGQGDYGYTF
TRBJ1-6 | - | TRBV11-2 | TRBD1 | TGTGCCAGCAGCTTAAGGGGGCACGGGGGAGTGGATTCACCCCTCCACTTT | CASSLRGHGGVDSPLHF
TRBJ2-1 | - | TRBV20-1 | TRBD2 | TGCAGTGCTAGAGATCCGGGCGGGAGGGCTGTCGATGAGCAGTTCTTC | CSARDPGGRAVDEQFF
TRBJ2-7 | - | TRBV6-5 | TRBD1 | TGTGCCAGCAGTTATCAACCCGGACAGGGGGGCGAGCAGTACTTC | CASSYQPGQGGEQYF
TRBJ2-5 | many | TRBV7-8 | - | TGTGCCACCTGCGTATTTAAGGATGAGACCCAGTACTTC | CATCVFKDETQYF
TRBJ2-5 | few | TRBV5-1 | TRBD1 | TGCGCCAGCAGCTCGATACAGGGGGCGGGAGTCGGTAGAGAGACCCAGTACTTC | CASSSIQGAGVGRETQYF
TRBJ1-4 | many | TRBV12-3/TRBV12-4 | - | TGTGCCAGCACGGTAGGGGAGGGAGATAAACTGTTTTTT | CASTVGEGDKLFF
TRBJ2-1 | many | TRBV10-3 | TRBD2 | TGTGCCACCCGGACTAGCGGGAGACCCTACAATGAGCAGTTCTTC | CATRTSGRPYNEQFF
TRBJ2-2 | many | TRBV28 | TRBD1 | TGTGCCAGCGTAGGCAGGGGGCTATCCAACACCGGGGAGCTGTTTTTT | CASVGRGLSNTGELFF
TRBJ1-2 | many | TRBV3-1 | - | TGTGCCAGCAGCCAAGATTTCTATGGCTACACCTTC | CASSQDFYGYTF
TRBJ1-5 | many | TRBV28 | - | TGTGCCAGCACTGACGTTAGCAATCAGCCCCAGCATTTT | CASTDVSNQPQHF
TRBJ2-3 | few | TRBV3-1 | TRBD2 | TGTGCCAGCAGCCAAGAGACGTTAGCGGGGGTCACAGATACGCAGTATTTT | CASSQETLAGVTDTQYF
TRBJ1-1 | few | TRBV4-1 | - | TGCGCCAGCAGCCAAGACGGGGGGATAGGGACTGAAGCTTTCTTT | CASSQDGGIGTEAFF
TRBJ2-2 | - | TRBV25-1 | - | TGTGCCAGCAGTCACCTCGGGACCGGGGAGCTGTTTTTT | CASSHLGTGELFF
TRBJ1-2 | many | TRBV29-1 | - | TGCAGCGTTGAGAACAGGCCAATGGACTACACCTTC | CSVENRPMDYTF
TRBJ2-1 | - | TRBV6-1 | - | TGTGCCAGCACCATCCTGGGCTCCTACAATGAGCAGTTCTTC | CASTILGSYNEQFF
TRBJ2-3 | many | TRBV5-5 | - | TGTGCCAGCAGCTTGCGGGAGATCGATACGCAGTATTTT | CASSLREIDTQYF
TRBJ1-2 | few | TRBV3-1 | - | TGTGCCAGCAGCCAATCAAGGACAGAGCAATATGGCTACACCTTC | CASSQSRTEQYGYTF
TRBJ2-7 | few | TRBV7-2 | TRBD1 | TGTGCCAGCAGCTTAGGTCGGGACAGGAGCTTCTACGAGCAGTACTTC | CASSLGRDRSFYEQYF
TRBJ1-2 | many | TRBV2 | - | TGTGCCAGCAGTGAGGGCGGAGTTCTCGGGGGCTACACCTTC | CASSEGGVLGGYTF
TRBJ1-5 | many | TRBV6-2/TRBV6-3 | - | TGTGCCAGCAGTTTGGACCGGAGTATCTATCCTTTTGGGCCCCAGCATTTT | CASSLDRSIYPFGPQHF
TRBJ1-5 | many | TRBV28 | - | TGTGCCAGCAGTTTAGGGGGGGCAAATCAGCCCCAGCATTTT | CASSLGGANQPQHF
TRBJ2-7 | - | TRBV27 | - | TGTGCCAGCAGCACAGGTCTCTTTCGCGAGCAGTACTTC | CASSTGLFREQYF
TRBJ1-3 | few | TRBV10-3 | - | TGTGCCATCAGAATTACTTCTGGAAACACCATATATTTT | CAIRITSGNTIYF